These 17 T cell receptor beta chains came from one sample sequenced in a study of cytomegalovirus exposure and HLA in healthy donors. A multiplex PCR was run with 60 Vbeta primers and 13 Jbeta primers. The assay was immunoSEQ multiplex PCR, and TCRdb's table has in-frame clones only and misses some. The sample totals about 170,000 clones. Sequencing input: PBMCs. These receptors all stem from a woman between 18 and 29 years old in good health and CMV-seropositive.

The J gene is TRBJ2-1, the V gene TRBV11-3; 7 bases are shared with TRBD2. There are 14 residues in the CDR3. V lost 2 bases, J lost 10 bases, and 8 bases stayed unmatched. CDR1 is SGHNT and CDR2 is YENEEA in the germline V gene. The CDR3 here is CASSLRTSLLEQFF. CDR3 nucleotide sequence: TGTGCCAGCAGCTTAAGGACTAGTTTGTTGGAGCAGTTCTTC. Full variable domain (outside the CDR3, taken from reference TRBV11-3 and TRBJ2-1): EAGVVQSPRYKIIEKKQPVAFWCNPISGHNTLYWYLQNLGQGPELLIRYENEEAVDDSQLPKDRFSAERLKGVDSTLKIQPAELGDSAVYLCASSLRTSLLEQFFGPGTRLTVL.

This sequence joins TRBV5-1 and TRBJ2-5; 7 bases are shared with TRBD2. Losses at the gene ends were 3 bases for V and 5 bases for J; bases not matched to a gene: 13. The V gene's germline CDR1 is SGHRS and CDR2 YFSETQ. The CDR3 totals 16 residues. Written as DNA, the CDR3 is TGCGCCAGCAGCTGGAACTCTGCGGGGGAGTGGGAGACCCAGTACTTC. Amino acid sequence: CASSWNSAGEWETQYF.

The CDR3 protein is CASSTRTYQETQYF. The CDR3 nucleotides read TGTGCCAGCAGCACGCGGACTTACCAAGAGACCCAGTACTTC. V gene TRBV13 combines with J gene TRBJ2-5; a possible D gene is TRBD2 (5 bases). The CDR3 length is 14 residues. The germline CDR1 and CDR2 sequences are PRHDT and FYEKMQ (reference sequence). V lost 5 bases and J 0 bases, leaving 10 bases between the germline ends.

The genes are TRBV10-3 and TRBJ1-6; the D gene is possibly TRBD1 (6 bases). Trimming removed 6 bases at V and 5 bases at J, with 17 bases between. Germline lookup yields CDR1 ENHRY and CDR2 SYGVKD. CDR3 length equals 16 residues. DNA of the CDR3: TGTGCCATCAGCCCCCTCGCCCCAGGGGATAATTCACCCCTCCACTTT. This gives the protein CAISPLAPGDNSPLHF.

The CDR3 nucleotides are TGTGCCAGCAGTTTAAGCGAGGGGGCCAACGTCCTGACTTTC. As protein: CASSLSEGANVLTF. The chain combines TRBV6-6 with TRBJ2-6; D gene ambiguous. The CDR3 spans 14 residues. The germline V gene encodes CDR1 MNHNY and CDR2 SVGAGI (reference sequence). Deletions cut 4 bases from V and 4 bases from J, with 8 bases between.

Concerning this clone itself: The same CDR3 can be traced to other DNA sequences in this sample. The chain joins TRBV2 to TRBJ1-6; TRBD1 agrees at 10 bases. Germline V gene data show CDR1 as SNHLY and CDR2 as FYNNEI. The CDR3 has 16 amino acids. V lost 1 base to trimming and J lost 9 bases; unmatched junction nucleotides: 6. CDR3 nucleotide sequence: TGTGCCAGCAGTGAAGGGGACAGGGGTACCGGTTCACCCCTCCACTTT. This sequence encodes CASSEGDRGTGSPLHF.

The chain recombines TRBV6-4 with TRBJ2-5; a weak D match, TRBD1 (6 bases). Trimming stripped 4 bases from V and 3 bases from J, with 24 bases between. The germline V gene has CDR1 MRHNA and CDR2 SNTAGT. The CDR3 extends over 18 amino acids. CDR3 nucleotides: TGTGCCAGCAGTGGGGCACCCGGGACACCAGTCAGGGAAGAGACCCAGTACTTC. Protein sequence: CASSGAPGTPVREETQYF.

The gene calls are TRBV2 and TRBJ1-1, with 7 bases fitting TRBD1. The CDR3 length is 15 residues. V lost 6 bases and J lost 0; bases outside the gene matches: 7. Germline V gives CDR1 SNHLY, CDR2 FYNNEI. The CDR3 is CASRRGTVLNTEAFF. The DNA for the CDR3 is TGTGCCAGCAGGAGAGGGACAGTTCTGAACACTGAAGCTTTCTTT.

V and J are TRBV15 and TRBJ2-5; 8 bases are a match to TRBD2. Germline CDR1 is LNHNV and CDR2 is YYDKDF (reference sequence). This CDR3 contains 15 residues. With V trimmed by 3 bases and J by 1 base, 4 bases remained unmatched. CDR3 loop: CATSRHGGGQETQYF. The DNA for the CDR3 is TGTGCCACCAGCAGGCACGGGGGGGGCCAAGAGACCCAGTACTTC.

The chain combines TRBV15 with TRBJ2-2, with 10 positions matching TRBD2. V lost 6 bases, J lost 4 bases, and 5 bases stayed unmatched. Germline V CDR1 and CDR2: LNHNV, YYDKDF (reference sequence). The CDR3 sequence is 15 residues long. CDR3 sequence: CATRGKRGGTGELFF. As DNA, the CDR3 is TGTGCCACCAGAGGGAAGCGGGGGGGCACCGGGGAGCTGTTTTTT.

The chain is built from TRBV5-1 and TRBJ2-2; D may be TRBD1 (7 bases). The CDR3 contains 17 residues. CDR1 and CDR2 (germline): SGHRS, YFSETQ. The ends were cut back, 1 base at V and 0 bases at J, with 13 bases in the middle. This CDR3 reads CASSLRSGGSNTGELFF. CDR3 DNA: TGCGCCAGCAGCTTGAGGTCAGGGGGGTCGAACACCGGGGAGCTGTTTTTT.

The chain couples TRBV7-3 to TRBJ2-1, with 8 bases fitting TRBD1. CDR1 is SGHTA and CDR2 is FQGTGA in the germline V gene. The CDR3 is 14 amino acids. With 3 bases clipped from V and 9 bases from J, the junction kept 7 bases outside the gene matches. The DNA of the CDR3 is TGTGCCAGCAGCTTCTCTTGGGACAGGCCTGAGCAGTTCTTC. It codes for CASSFSWDRPEQFF.

The rearrangement uses TRBV4-3 and TRBJ1-4; weak D call: TRBD1 (5 bases). Trimming left V 0 bases short and J 4 bases short, with 12 bases between. The CDR3 spans 16 residues. Germline lookup yields CDR1 LGHNA and CDR2 YSLEER. CDR3 loop: CASSQDLGGVNEKLFF. As DNA, the CDR3 is TGCGCCAGCAGCCAAGACCTCGGGGGGGTTAATGAAAAACTGTTTTTT.

V and J are TRBV5-8 and TRBJ1-2; D is uncertain. The ends were cut back, 7 bases at V and 8 bases at J, with 12 bases in the middle. The CDR3 contains 11 residues. The germline CDR1 and CDR2 sequences are SGHTS and YDEGEE. This chain's CDR3 is CASGRYRGYTF. The CDR3, as DNA: TGTGCCAGCGGGCGTTATCGGGGCTACACCTTC.

The rearrangement uses TRBV2 and TRBJ1-1; TRBD1 aligns across 8 bases. V dropped 5 bases and J dropped 5; count of bases not matched to a gene: 10. Germline V gene sequence: CDR1 SNHLY, CDR2 FYNNEI. The CDR3 extends over 15 amino acids. In nucleotides, the CDR3 is TGTGCCAGCAGTCAGGACAGGGTGAGTGTAACTGAAGCTTTCTTT. The encoded protein is CASSQDRVSVTEAFF. The whole variable domain, remainder taken from reference TRBV2 and TRBJ1-1, is EPEVTQTPSHQVTQMGQEVILRCVPISNHLYFYWYRQILGQKVEFLVSFYNNEISEKSEIFDDQFSVERPDGSNFTLKIRSTKLEDSAMYFCASSQDRVSVTEAFFGQGTRLTVV.

J is TRBJ2-2 and V is TRBV4-2, with 14 bases that match TRBD2. Germline loops: CDR1 LGHNA, CDR2 YNFKEQ. Unmatched junction bases numbered 7, after V lost 1 base and J lost 0 bases. The CDR3 runs 20 residues. The CDR3 loop reads CASSQADWTSGRPNTGELFF. CDR3 nucleotide sequence: TGTGCCAGCAGCCAAGCAGATTGGACTAGCGGGAGGCCGAACACCGGGGAGCTGTTTTTT.

J is TRBJ2-3 and V is TRBV7-2; TRBD2 is a possible D gene (6 bases). Germline assignment: CDR1 SGHTA and CDR2 FQGNSA. The CDR3 runs 15 residues. The V end was cut by 4 bases, the J end by 6 bases, with 17 bases between. The CDR3 nucleotides read TGTGCCAGCAGCTCCCCGGCGGGGAATGGGGATACGCAGTATTTT. This gives the protein CASSSPAGNGDTQYF. Supplemented by reference TRBV7-2 and TRBJ2-3, the full variable domain reads GAGVSQSPSNKVTEKGKDVELRCDPISGHTALYWYRQSLGQGLEFLIYFQGNSAPDKSGLPSDRFSAERTGGSVSTLTIQRTQQEDSAVYLCASSSPAGNGDTQYFGPGTRLTVL.